Presented here are 10 T cell receptor beta chains from one specimen sequenced in a study of regulatory T cells in long-lasting Graves disease. Arm-PCR with iRepertoire HTBI primers amplified the CDR3 regions for these TCR beta libraries. TCRdb itself ran the multiplex PCR reads through MiXCR, one entry per CDR3 protein. This sample carries approximately 470,000 distinct CDR3 sequences, under 20% of them seen once, and the ten largest clones take over 9%. Time point denoted: newly diagnosed GD, antithyroid drugs for less than 3 months. From PBMCs, RNA was extracted and then used to make the TCR library. The same sample was also used in a study of T cells in Graves' hyperthyroidism and ophthalmopathy.

The material sequenced was peripheral blood mononuclear cells (PBMCs), taken at new diagnosis, from a patient treated with antithyroid drugs. The receptors come from a man in his forties or fifties with Graves disease.

There are a few counts of this clonotype. V usage is TRBV7-9 and J usage is TRBJ2-1; 10 bases line up with TRBD2. CDR3 length: 16 residues. Germline V gene sequence: CDR1 SEHNR, CDR2 FQNEAQ (reference sequence). The V gene end was trimmed by 1 base and the J gene end by 8 bases; junction bases not matched to a gene: 8. CDR3 DNA: TGTGCCAGCAGCTTAGTGGCTAGCGGGAGAGGGGATGAGCAGTTCTTC. It encodes CASSLVASGRGDEQFF.

This clonotype was found many times. J is TRBJ2-1 and V is TRBV13; D unresolved. The CDR3 spans 13 residues. V lost 5 bases to trimming and J lost 2 bases, with 7 bases between them. Germline loops: CDR1 PRHDT, CDR2 FYEKMQ (reference sequence). CDR3 amino acids: CASSPRTYNEQFF. DNA of the CDR3: TGTGCCAGCAGCCCCCGGACCTACAATGAGCAGTTCTTC.

This clonotype was detected many times. V and J are TRBV11-2 and TRBJ2-1; TRBD2 matches 16 bases. The CDR3 runs to 16 residues. Germline V CDR1 and CDR2: SGHAT, FQNNGV. The ends lost 5 bases at V and 9 bases at J; junction bases unmatched: 7. CDR3 nucleotide sequence: TGTGCCAGCAGCCCCCCGGGACTAGCGGGAGGGGCTGAGCAGTTCTTC. Its translation: CASSPPGLAGGAEQFF.

The V gene is TRBV15, the J gene TRBJ2-2; a weak D match, TRBD1 (5 bases). CDR1 and CDR2 (germline): LNHNV, YYDKDF (reference sequence). V lost 2 bases to trimming and J lost 5 bases, with 9 bases between them. The CDR3 length is 14 residues. The CDR3 region is CATSRQGHTGELFF. The DNA of the CDR3 is TGTGCCACCAGCAGACAGGGCCATACCGGGGAGCTGTTTTTT.

The DNA for the CDR3 is TGTGTCGGCACCCAAGGAGTCCGCTCCTACAATGAGCAGTTCTTC. It yields the protein CVGTQGVRSYNEQFF. V and J are TRBV2 and TRBJ2-1, with D unresolved. This CDR3 has 15 residues. Per germline, CDR1 SNHLY and CDR2 FYNNEI.

The table lists this clonotype with many counts. The rearrangement uses TRBV20-1 and TRBJ2-7; D remains ambiguous. Deletions cut 3 bases from V and 0 bases from J, with 6 bases between. Germline V gives CDR1 DFQATT, CDR2 SNEGSKA (reference sequence). This CDR3 contains 12 residues. This CDR3 reads CSASPNSYEQYF. The CDR3 DNA reads as TGCAGTGCTAGCCCCAACTCCTACGAGCAGTACTTC.

Note on this clonotype: A much larger clone differs from this one at a single base, so this may be a read error. V gene TRBV6-1 combines with J gene TRBJ1-2; perhaps TRBD1 as D (6 bases). This CDR3 has 13 residues. Per germline, CDR1 MNHNS and CDR2 SASEGT. The CDR3: CAGSDTGLRGYTF. The CDR3 nucleotides read TGTGCCGGCAGTGACACAGGGTTGCGTGGCTACACCTTC.

This clonotype was recorded at least ten times. Written as DNA, the CDR3 is TGTGCCACCAGCAGAGGGCACAGGGACACAGATACGCAGTATTTT. The encoded protein is CATSRGHRDTDTQYF. This chain uses TRBV15 with TRBJ2-3; D may be TRBD1 (6 bases). This CDR3 spans 15 amino acids. V gave up 1 base and J gave up 2 bases, with 10 bases separating them. Germline-derived CDR1 and CDR2 are LNHNV and YYDKDF (reference sequence).

In its sample, this clonotype was seen many times. The chain links TRBV2 to TRBJ2-7; 8 bases line up with TRBD2. Trimming removed 10 bases from V and 0 bases from J; junction bases left unmatched: 11. This CDR3 region has 15 residues. Germline V gene data show CDR1 as SNHLY and CDR2 as FYNNEI. The CDR3, as DNA: TGTGCCACCGAAAACCAGCGGGAGACCTCCTACGAGCAGTACTTC. Its translation: CATENQRETSYEQYF. The full variable domain, completed using reference TRBV2 and TRBJ2-7, is EPEVTQTPSHQVTQMGQEVILRCVPISNHLYFYWYRQILGQKVEFLVSFYNNEISEKSEIFDDQFSVERPDGSNFTLKIRSTKLEDSAMYFCATENQRETSYEQYFGPGTRLTVT.

The chain employs TRBV5-1 and TRBJ2-2; D is unclear. V gave up 7 bases and J gave up 4 bases, with 11 bases separating them. Per germline, CDR1 SGHRS and CDR2 YFSETQ. This CDR3 contains 13 residues. This chain's CDR3 is CASGTTVTGELFF. The CDR3 DNA sequence: TGCGCCAGCGGTACTACCGTCACCGGGGAGCTGTTTTTT.